Given below is one TCR beta chain in context. Its antigen specificity is not known. No qualities accompany the bases; no much larger clone lies one base away. Clipping removes 5 bases from V and 9 bases from J, with 8 as the unmatched junction base count. Measured from the cysteine to the phenylalanine, the CDR3 is 13 residues long. Solely the CDR3 DNA is kept, with 39 bases framed from the first base. In the germline V gene, CDR1 corresponds to SGHNT and CDR2 to YENEEA. The data originate from a study of sequential checkpoint blockade in melanoma (dated 2019 in TCRdb). Regarding the study in general: In a 1:1 randomization, patients received either first-line nivolumab then ipilimumab (arm A) or ipilimumab then nivolumab (arm B). Maintenance nivolumab was given following each of the two trial sequences. Overall study results and their limits: The response-prediction model combining TCR metrics and mutation burden needs validation in larger, independent patient cohorts.

TCRbeta CDR3 regions were immunosequenced from genomic DNA with the immunoSEQ Assay. Before high-throughput sequencing, the genomic DNA was amplified using bias-controlled multiplex PCR. For the original study's pipeline: To quantify the absolute abundance of each unique TCRbeta CDR3 region, the sequences were collapsed and filtered. Clonality, defined as 1 minus Pielou's evenness, was calculated using only productive rearrangements. Clones with significantly greater frequencies in on-treatment versus baseline samples were identified using a previously published method. The clones in this table, taken by TCRdb from immuneACCESS, are in-frame only. Not every clone is retained; where verified, under half of the shortfall comes from an unresolved V gene, and the cause of the rest is unknown. V and J calls and clone size come straight from that table; D and trimming were deduced from the DNA. The sample includes under 25,000 clones, with 82% observed a single time. Around a tenth of the sample rests with the top ten.

The label giving this sample's treatment or condition can be read as: randomized to nivolumab then ipilimumab (arm A) or the reverse (arm B). None of the patients in the trial had previously been given DNA-damaging chemotherapy. Live CD3+CD8+ cells negative for CD19 and CD56 were sorted from thawed PBMCs on a FACS Aria II flow cytometer. Samples came from patients with melanoma in CheckMate 064, a randomized, open-label phase II trial of sequential checkpoint blockade. Leukapheresis was used to collect peripheral blood mononuclear cells, which were then purified with Ficoll-Paque and frozen in human serum with 10% DMSO. Immediately after sorting, the purity of the sorted blood CD3+CD8+ cells was confirmed to be >95%, and DNA was then extracted.

The TCR was taken from a human donor with melanoma. The starting material was CD8+ T cells sorted from blood (inferred from file names), obtained from a patient given nivolumab and ipilimumab in sequence. The rearranged segments are TRBV11-3 and TRBJ2-5; 8 bases in the middle match TRBD1. The encoded CDR3 is CASSKEGRGPQYF. The base sequence is TGTGCCAGCAGCAAAGAGGGCAGGGGGCCCCAGTACTTC.